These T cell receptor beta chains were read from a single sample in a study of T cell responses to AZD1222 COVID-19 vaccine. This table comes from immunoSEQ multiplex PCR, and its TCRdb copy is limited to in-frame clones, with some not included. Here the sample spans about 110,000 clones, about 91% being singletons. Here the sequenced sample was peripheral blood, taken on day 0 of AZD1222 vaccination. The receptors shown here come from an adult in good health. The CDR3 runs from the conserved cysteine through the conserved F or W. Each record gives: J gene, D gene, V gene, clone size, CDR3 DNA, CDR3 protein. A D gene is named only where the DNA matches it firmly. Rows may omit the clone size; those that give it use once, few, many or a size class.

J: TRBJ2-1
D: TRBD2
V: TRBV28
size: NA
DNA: TGTGCCAGCAGTTTCGCCCCACAGACGGGAGGACACAATGAGCAGTTCTTC
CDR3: CASSFAPQTGGHNEQFF

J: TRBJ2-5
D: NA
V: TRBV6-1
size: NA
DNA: TGTGCCAGCAGTGAACGACAGCCCCAAGAGACCCAGTACTTC
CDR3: CASSERQPQETQYF

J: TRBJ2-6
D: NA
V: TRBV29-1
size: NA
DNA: TGCAGCGTTTTATCTGGGGCCAACGTCCTGACTTTC
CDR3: CSVLSGANVLTF

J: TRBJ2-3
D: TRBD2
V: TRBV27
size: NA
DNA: TGTGCCAGCAGTACTCGGGGTAGCGGGGCCACAGATACGCAGTATTTT
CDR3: CASSTRGSGATDTQYF

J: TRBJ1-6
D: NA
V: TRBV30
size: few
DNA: TGTGCCTGGAGTAATAATGGGAATTCACCCCTCCACTTT
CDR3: CAWSNNGNSPLHF

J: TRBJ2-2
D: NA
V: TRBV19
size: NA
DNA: TGTGCCAGTAGTTCCTACAGGGACCTTAACACCGGGGAGCTGTTTTTT
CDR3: CASSSYRDLNTGELFF

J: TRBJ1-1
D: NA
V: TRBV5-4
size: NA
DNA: TGTGCCAGCAGCTTGGTGGGTTTTGGGGTGGACACTGAAGCTTTCTTT
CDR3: CASSLVGFGVDTEAFF

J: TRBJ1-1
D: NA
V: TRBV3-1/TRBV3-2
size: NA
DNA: TGTGCCAGCAGCCTCATGGGACGGCAGAACACTGAAGCTTTCTTT
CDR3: CASSLMGRQNTEAFF

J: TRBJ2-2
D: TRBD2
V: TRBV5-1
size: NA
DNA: TGCGCCACCACCCTCGGAGCGGGAGGGGACACCGGGGAGCTGTTTTTT
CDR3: CATTLGAGGDTGELFF

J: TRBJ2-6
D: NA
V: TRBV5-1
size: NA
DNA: TGCGCCAGCAGCTTCCGACAGGGAGGATCTGGGGCCAACGTCCTGACTTTC
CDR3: CASSFRQGGSGANVLTF

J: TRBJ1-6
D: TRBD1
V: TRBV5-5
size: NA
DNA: TGTGCCAGCAGCTTGTTCGGGACAGGGGGAACACCCCTCCACTTT
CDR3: CASSLFGTGGTPLHF

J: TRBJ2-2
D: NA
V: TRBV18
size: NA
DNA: TGTGCCAGCTCACCACCGAGACAGAACACCGGGGAGCTGTTTTTT
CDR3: CASSPPRQNTGELFF

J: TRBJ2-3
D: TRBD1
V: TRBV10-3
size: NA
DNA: TGTGCCATCGGACAGGGGGCAGATACGCAGTATTTT
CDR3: CAIGQGADTQYF

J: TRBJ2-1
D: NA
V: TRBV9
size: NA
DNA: TGTGCCAGCAGCGTAAGCTTGGATGAGCAGTTCTTC
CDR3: CASSVSLDEQFF

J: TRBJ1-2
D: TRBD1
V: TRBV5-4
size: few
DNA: TGTGCCAGCAGCCGGGACAGTAACTATGGCTACACCTTC
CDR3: CASSRDSNYGYTF

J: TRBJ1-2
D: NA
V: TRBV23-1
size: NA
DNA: TGCGCCAGCAGTCATAGGGTGAGTCGGAGGGACTATGGCTACACCTTC
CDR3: CASSHRVSRRDYGYTF

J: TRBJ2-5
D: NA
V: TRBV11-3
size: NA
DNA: TGTGCCAGCAGCCGGGGGGCAGAAGAGACCCAGTACTTC
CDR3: CASSRGAEETQYF

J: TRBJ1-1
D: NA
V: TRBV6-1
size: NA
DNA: TGTGCCAGCAGTGAACCCGGGGGCATAAGCACTGAAGCTTTCTTT
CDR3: CASSEPGGISTEAFF

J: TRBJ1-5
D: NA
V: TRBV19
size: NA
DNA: TGTGCCAGTAGTATTACCCCACAGGGAAGCAATCAGCCCCAGCATTTT
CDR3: CASSITPQGSNQPQHF

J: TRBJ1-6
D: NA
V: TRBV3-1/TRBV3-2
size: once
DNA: TGTGCCAGCAGCCAAGAGCGGGCCACCTATAATTCACCCCTCCACTTT
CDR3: CASSQERATYNSPLHF

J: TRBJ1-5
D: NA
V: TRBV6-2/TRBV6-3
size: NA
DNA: TGTGCCAGCAGTGACATACAGGGCTCCAGGGAGCCCCAGCATTTT
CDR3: CASSDIQGSREPQHF

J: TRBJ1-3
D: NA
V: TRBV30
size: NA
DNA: TGTGCCTGGAGCCTAATTGGAAACACCATATATTTT
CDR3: CAWSLIGNTIYF

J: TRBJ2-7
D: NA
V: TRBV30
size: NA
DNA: TGTGCCTGGAGGTCGGGGGCGTCGGCCTACGAGCAGTACTTC
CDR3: CAWRSGASAYEQYF

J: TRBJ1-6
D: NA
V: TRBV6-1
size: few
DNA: TGTGCCAGCAGTGAATTCCCTTCCCTACACAGGGCTTTAGTCCTCCACTTT
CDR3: CASSEFPSLHRALVLHF

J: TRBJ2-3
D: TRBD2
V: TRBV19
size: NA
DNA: TGTGCCAGTAGTTTGGGGACTAGCGGTAACACAGATACGCAGTATTTT
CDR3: CASSLGTSGNTDTQYF

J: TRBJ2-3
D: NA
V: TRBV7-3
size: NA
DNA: TGTGCCAGCAGCTTAACCTCACAGGCCACAGATACGCAGTATTTT
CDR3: CASSLTSQATDTQYF

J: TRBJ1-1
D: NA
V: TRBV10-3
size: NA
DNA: TGTGCCAGCTTCTCACGAGTTGAAGCTTTCTTT
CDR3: CASFSRVEAFF

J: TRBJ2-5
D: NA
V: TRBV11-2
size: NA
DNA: TGTGCCAGCCGGCGGTGGCAGGGTAAAGAGACCCAGTACTTC
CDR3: CASRRWQGKETQYF

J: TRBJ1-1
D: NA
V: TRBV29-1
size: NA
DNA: TGCAGCGCCGGCGACACCGCGAACACTGAAGCTTTCTTT
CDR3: CSAGDTANTEAFF

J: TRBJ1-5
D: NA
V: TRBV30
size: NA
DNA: TGTGCCTGGACCTTTGGGGGGAATCAGCCCCAGCATTTT
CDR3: CAWTFGGNQPQHF

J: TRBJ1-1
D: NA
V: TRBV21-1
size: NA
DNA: TGTGCCAGCAGGGATGCGGGGGTTACCACTGAAGCTTTCTTT
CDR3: CASRDAGVTTEAFF

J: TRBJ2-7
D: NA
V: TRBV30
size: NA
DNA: TGTGCCTTCCTCTCCAGAGGGGGGAGCTCCTACGAGCAGTACTTC
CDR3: CAFLSRGGSSYEQYF

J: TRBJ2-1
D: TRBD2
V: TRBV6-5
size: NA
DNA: TGTGCCAGCAGGGAGACGGGAGGTGCCTACAATGAGCAGTTCTTC
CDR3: CASRETGGAYNEQFF

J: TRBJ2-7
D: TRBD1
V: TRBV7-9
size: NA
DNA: TGTGCCAGCAGTCATACAGGGGATAGCTACGAGCAGTACTTC
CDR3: CASSHTGDSYEQYF

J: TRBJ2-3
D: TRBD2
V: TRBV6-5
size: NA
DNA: TGTGCCAGCAGGATAAGCGGGGGAACAGATACGCAGTATTTT
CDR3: CASRISGGTDTQYF